A selection of T cell receptor beta chains follows, all from one sample in a study of OX40 agonist ivuxolimab in advanced cancers. The method was immunoSEQ multiplex PCR; TCRdb's version includes in-frame clones alone and lacks a portion of them. Found here are about 67,000 clones, nearly 90% of them singletons; the top ten hold 0.27%. The sequences come from CD4+ or CD8+ T cells sorted from blood, collected in a trial of the OX40 agonist ivuxolimab. These receptors were taken from an adult with an advanced solid tumor such as melanoma, head and neck, liver or kidney cancer. The CDR3 runs from the conserved cysteine through the conserved F or W. A D gene is named only where the DNA matches it firmly. Clone sizes are given selectively: once, few, many, or a class where the clone is expanded.

clone_size	d_call	v_call	j_call	cdr3_aa	cdr3_nt
.	.	TRBV5-6	TRBJ2-3	CASSFLRGRTDTQYF	TGTGCCAGCAGCTTCCTGCGGGGACGCACAGATACGCAGTATTTT
.	TRBD2	TRBV10-1	TRBJ2-3	CATKLGRGTDTQYF	TGCGCCACCAAGTTAGGGAGGGGCACAGATACGCAGTATTTT
.	.	TRBV29-1	TRBJ1-2	CSIRQGGYGYTF	TGCAGTATCAGGCAGGGAGGCTATGGCTACACCTTC
.	.	TRBV5-1	TRBJ2-2	CASAVSGPNTGELFF	TGCGCCAGCGCAGTGTCGGGGCCGAACACCGGGGAGCTGTTTTTT
.	TRBD2	TRBV6-1	TRBJ2-7	CASLAGVEYEQYF	TGTGCCAGTTTAGCGGGAGTTGAGTACGAGCAGTACTTC
.	.	TRBV12-5	TRBJ1-1	CASGLNSRKAFF	TGTGCTAGTGGTTTGAACAGTCGAAAAGCTTTCTTT
.	TRBD1	TRBV19	TRBJ2-5	CASSTGQGYQETQYF	TGTGCCAGTAGTACCGGACAGGGCTACCAAGAGACCCAGTACTTC
.	.	TRBV19	TRBJ2-7	CASRLSSDLIMEQYF	TGTGCCAGTAGACTGAGCTCGGACCTCATAATGGAGCAGTACTTC
.	.	TRBV20-1	TRBJ2-3	CSARKTDTQYF	TGCAGTGCTAGAAAAACAGATACGCAGTATTTT
.	TRBD2	TRBV7-6	TRBJ2-1	CASSALAGFYNEQFF	TGTGCCAGCAGCGCCTTAGCGGGTTTTTACAATGAGCAGTTCTTC
.	TRBD2	TRBV28	TRBJ2-3	CASLAGDGSDTQYF	TGTGCCAGCCTAGCGGGAGATGGTTCAGATACGCAGTATTTT
.	TRBD1	TRBV6-1	TRBJ1-1	CASRQTRDSYTEAFF	TGTGCCAGCAGGCAGACTCGGGACAGCTACACTGAAGCTTTCTTT
.	TRBD2	TRBV4-1	TRBJ2-3	CASSLTLLAGEDTQYF	TGCGCCAGCAGCCTGACCTTACTAGCGGGAGAGGATACGCAGTATTTT
.	.	TRBV15	TRBJ1-2	CATSRESHGLGIGYTF	TGTGCCACCAGCAGAGAGTCCCACGGGCTGGGGATTGGCTACACCTTC
.	.	TRBV13	TRBJ2-1	CASSLEALSSYNEQFF	TGTGCCAGCAGCTTAGAGGCCCTGAGCTCCTACAATGAGCAGTTCTTC
.	TRBD2	TRBV7-2	TRBJ2-7	CASSLVAVAGPSSSYEQYF	TGTGCCAGCAGCTTAGTCGCTGTAGCGGGACCATCTAGCTCCTACGAGCAGTACTTC
medium-sized	.	TRBV28	TRBJ2-2	CASSRLGLPNFANTGELFF	TGTGCCAGCAGCCGCCTCGGACTTCCGAATTTCGCGAACACCGGGGAGCTGTTTTTT
.	TRBD1	TRBV5-6	TRBJ1-1	CASSPGQGMNTEAFF	TGTGCCAGCAGCCCGGGACAGGGGATGAACACTGAAGCTTTCTTT
.	TRBD1	TRBV2	TRBJ1-1	CASSDAGTGVTEAFF	TGTGCCAGCAGTGACGCCGGGACAGGAGTCACTGAAGCTTTCTTT
.	.	TRBV4-1	TRBJ1-2	CASSQAYLSYRENGYTF	TGCGCCAGCAGCCAAGCTTATCTCTCCTACAGGGAAAATGGCTACACCTTC
.	TRBD1	TRBV4-2	TRBJ1-5	CASRRGTGDNQPQHF	TGTGCCAGTCGGAGGGGGACAGGGGACAATCAGCCCCAGCATTTT
.	.	TRBV9	TRBJ2-5	CASSANVGSAETQYF	TGTGCCAGCAGCGCAAATGTTGGGAGCGCGGAGACCCAGTACTTC
.	TRBD2	TRBV5-1	TRBJ2-3	CASSLLAGTDTQYF	TGCGCCAGCAGCTTATTAGCGGGAACAGATACGCAGTATTTT
.	.	TRBV7-7	TRBJ2-3	CASSLGRGGRTDTQYF	TGTGCCAGCAGCTTAGGCAGGGGCGGACGCACAGATACGCAGTATTTT
.	.	TRBV21-1	TRBJ2-5	CASSKDPRESQETQYF	TGTGCCAGCAGCAAAGATCCCCGAGAAAGCCAAGAGACCCAGTACTTC
.	.	TRBV18	TRBJ2-5	CASSPRLQETQYF	TGTGCCAGCTCACCAAGGTTACAAGAGACCCAGTACTTC
.	.	TRBV14	TRBJ1-1	CASSLLYGEAFF	TGTGCCAGCAGCCTTCTATATGGTGAAGCTTTCTTT
.	TRBD1	TRBV29-1	TRBJ1-1	CSALRQGNTEAFF	TGCAGCGCCCTACGACAGGGAAACACTGAAGCTTTCTTT
.	TRBD2	TRBV6-1	TRBJ2-7	CASSLSGSYEQYF	TGTGCCAGCAGTCTTAGCGGGAGCTACGAGCAGTACTTC
.	.	TRBV19	TRBJ2-7	CASRVSSFHYEQYF	TGTGCCAGTAGGGTTTCTAGCTTCCACTACGAGCAGTACTTC
.	.	TRBV7-9	TRBJ2-3	CASSLAPQGGADTQYF	TGTGCCAGCAGCTTAGCTCCGCAGGGTGGCGCAGATACGCAGTATTTT
.	.	TRBV5-1	TRBJ2-1	CASSLGTPRLNEQFF	TGCGCCAGCAGCTTGGGCACTCCCCGTTTGAATGAGCAGTTCTTC
.	.	TRBV5-4	TRBJ1-2	CASSLESGSGYGYTF	TGTGCCAGCAGCTTGGAGTCGGGCAGCGGCTATGGCTACACCTTC
.	.	TRBV10-2	TRBJ1-5	CASSESGVRGSQHF	TGCGCCAGCAGTGAGTCAGGGGTTAGGGGGTCCCAGCATTTT
.	TRBD1	TRBV28	TRBJ1-2	CASTRAGGNYGYTF	TGTGCCAGCACCCGGGCAGGGGGCAACTATGGCTACACCTTC
.	TRBD2	TRBV5-1	TRBJ2-7	CASSFTGTSGSHEQYF	TGCGCCAGCAGCTTCACCGGGACTAGCGGGAGTCACGAGCAGTACTTC
.	TRBD2	TRBV12-5	TRBJ2-7	CASGLVSFFDPSGSRYEQYF	TGTGCTAGTGGTTTGGTATCTTTTTTTGATCCTAGCGGGAGTAGGTACGAGCAGTACTTC
.	TRBD1	TRBV6-1	TRBJ1-6	CASSPRQGDSPLHF	TGTGCCAGCAGTCCAAGACAGGGAGATTCACCCCTCCACTTT
.	.	TRBV5-1	TRBJ2-7	CASSFQDAYEQYF	TGCGCCAGCAGCTTCCAGGACGCCTACGAGCAGTACTTC
.	.	TRBV20-1	TRBJ2-1	CSASLANEQFF	TGCAGTGCTAGTCTAGCCAATGAGCAGTTCTTC
.	TRBD1	TRBV6-5	TRBJ2-2	CASTTWTGPGELFF	TGTGCCAGCACCACGTGGACAGGCCCCGGGGAGCTGTTTTTT
.	.	TRBV28	TRBJ1-5	CASSLNRGTNSNQPQHF	TGTGCCAGCAGTTTAAACCGTGGGACAAATAGCAATCAGCCCCAGCATTTT
.	TRBD1	TRBV27	TRBJ2-4	CASSLSGDRERNIQYF	TGTGCCAGCAGTTTATCGGGAGACAGGGAGAGGAACATTCAGTACTTC
.	.	TRBV28	TRBJ2-5	CASSPWAEETQYF	TGTGCCAGCAGTCCGTGGGCCGAGGAGACCCAGTACTTC
.	TRBD1	TRBV9	TRBJ2-7	CASSGTGGEQYF	TGTGCCAGCAGCGGGACAGGCGGCGAGCAGTACTTC
.	.	TRBV12-5	TRBJ1-1	CASGLLAGRADTEAFF	TGTGCTAGTGGTTTGCTCGCAGGGAGGGCGGACACTGAAGCTTTCTTT
.	.	TRBV6-5	TRBJ1-5	CASKVQGQPQHF	TGTGCCAGCAAGGTCCAGGGTCAGCCCCAGCATTTT
.	.	TRBV5-1	TRBJ1-2	CASSPDASYGYTF	TGCGCCAGCAGCCCGGACGCTAGCTATGGCTACACCTTC
.	.	TRBV7-6	TRBJ2-1	CASSQGLQAEQFF	TGTGCCAGCAGCCAGGGCCTCCAGGCGGAGCAGTTCTTC
once	.	TRBV11-3	TRBJ2-1	CASSLESSADNNEQFF	TGTGCCAGCAGCCTCGAATCTAGCGCAGATAACAATGAGCAGTTCTTC
.	TRBD1	TRBV11-2	TRBJ2-3	CASSFGTGVDTQYF	TGTGCCAGCAGCTTCGGGACAGGGGTAGATACGCAGTATTTT
few	.	TRBV14	TRBJ2-7	CASSQRYPGQGNNEQYF	TGTGCCAGCAGCCAGAGGTATCCGGGACAAGGAAACAACGAGCAGTACTTC
.	TRBD2	TRBV18	TRBJ2-3	CASSPLRSAGVADTQYF	TGTGCCAGCTCACCTCTCCGGTCGGCGGGAGTTGCAGATACGCAGTATTTT
.	.	TRBV5-6	TRBJ1-5	CASSVRGMPQPQHF	TGTGCCAGCAGCGTGCGGGGGATGCCTCAGCCCCAGCATTTT